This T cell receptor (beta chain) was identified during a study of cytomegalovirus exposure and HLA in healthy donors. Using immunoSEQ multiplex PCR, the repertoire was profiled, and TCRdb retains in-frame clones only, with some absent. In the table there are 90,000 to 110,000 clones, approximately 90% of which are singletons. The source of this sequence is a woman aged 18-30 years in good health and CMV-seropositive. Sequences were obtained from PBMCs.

The CDR3 sequence is CASSLLPPVVNQPQHF. The CDR3 coding sequence is TGTGCCAGCAGTTTATTACCCCCGGTTGTAAATCAGCCCCAGCATTTT. The V call is TRBV27, the J call TRBJ1-5; D gene ambiguous. Germline CDR1 reads MNHEY; CDR2 reads SMNVEV (reference sequence). V lost 1 base and J 4 bases, leaving 14 bases between the germline ends. This CDR3 has 16 amino acids.